Below, 31 T cell receptor beta chains from the same sample are listed, as sequenced in a study of T cell repertoires in cytomegalovirus infection (dated by TCRdb to 2018 to 2020). Sequencing took place on an Illumina HiSeq 1500. TCRdb took the public reads, trimmed them with fastp at Q25, ran MiXCR for clone calling and kept in-frame beta chains. Duplicate CDR3 protein sequences are folded into a single record with the most common DNA and genes. The sample profile shows more than 650,000 distinct CDR3 sequences; less than 40% of them were found once. The ten largest account for under 3% of the sample. Sequences were obtained from PBMCs. Receptor source: a human donor in good health (CMV status not recorded). Some clones in this sample may be carry-over from other donors' samples.

This chain joins TRBV7-9 and TRBJ1-4; the D is unclear. Trimming took off 5 bases at V and 6 bases at J, with 16 bases between the two ends. Germline V gene sequence: CDR1 SEHNR, CDR2 FQNEAQ (reference sequence). The CDR3 length is 15 residues. The CDR3 nucleotides read TGTGCCAGCAGCACCCCGGCGCAGAGTCATGAAAAACTGTTTTTT. Protein sequence: CASSTPAQSHEKLFF. The variable domain in full, with the rest retrieved from reference TRBV7-9 and TRBJ1-4, is DTGVSQNPRHKITKRGQNVTFRCDPISEHNRLYWYRQTLGQGPEFLTYFQNEAQLEKSRLLSDRFSAERPKGSFSTLEIQRTEQGDSAMYLCASSTPAQSHEKLFFGSGTQLSVL.

The J gene is TRBJ1-4, the V gene TRBV2; D may be TRBD1 (5 bases). Germline CDR1 reads SNHLY; CDR2 reads FYNNEI. Deletions cut 6 bases from V and 15 bases from J, with 32 bases between. The CDR3 consists of 17 residues. CDR3 sequence (DNA): TGTGCCAGCAGGGAATCCCGGCAGGGAAAGTTAGATGAAAACATGTTTTTT. It specifies CASRESRQGKLDENMFF.

The genes are TRBV6-8 and TRBJ2-3, with TRBD1 as a possible D gene (5 bases). This CDR3 is built from 17 residues. Trimming removed 0 bases from V and 2 bases from J, with 15 bases in between. Germline V gene data show CDR1 as MNHGY and CDR2 as SAAAGT. CDR3 amino acids: CASSYSRGDRTTDTQYF. CDR3 nucleotides: TGTGCCAGCAGTTACTCGAGAGGCGACAGAACCACAGATACGCAGTATTTT.

This chain joins TRBV4-2 and TRBJ1-4; D possibly corresponds to TRBD1 (5 bases). Germline V gene sequence: CDR1 LGHNA, CDR2 YNFKEQ. The CDR3 is made up of 14 amino acids. Trimming removed 1 base from V and 8 bases from J, with 11 bases in between. Here the CDR3 reads CASSQGPKGEKLFF. CDR3 DNA: TGTGCCAGCAGCCAAGGACCGAAGGGGGAAAAACTGTTTTTT.

The chain has TRBV28 and TRBJ1-5; D is unclear. Germline V gene lookup returns CDR1 MDHEN and CDR2 SYDVKM. V was cut by 2 bases and J by 1 base, with 9 bases left in between. The CDR3 runs to 15 residues. The CDR3 loop is CASSLAVGSNQPQHF. CDR3 in DNA: TGTGCCAGCAGTTTAGCCGTAGGAAGCAATCAGCCCCAGCATTTT.

This clonotype has at least ten counts. The DNA for the CDR3 is TGCAGTGCTATCAACCGGAATACCTACGAGCAGTACTTC. Translated, it gives CSAINRNTYEQYF. The rearrangement joins TRBV20-1 to TRBJ2-7; D is unclear. Trimming stripped 4 bases from V and 2 bases from J, with 12 bases between. Germline V CDR1 and CDR2: DFQATT, SNEGSKA (reference sequence). The CDR3 covers 13 residues.

This chain links TRBV6-1 with TRBJ2-2; D is ambiguous. Per the germline V gene, CDR1 is MNHNS and CDR2 is SASEGT. CDR3 length: 14 amino acids. V was clipped by 7 bases and J by 6 bases, with 15 bases between them. CDR3 in amino acids: CASILEIFSGELFF. The CDR3 DNA sequence: TGTGCCAGCATCCTCGAAATATTCTCCGGGGAGCTGTTTTTT.

In this sample, this clonotype turned up a few times. The DNA of the CDR3 is TGTGCCAGCAGAAGGACAGGCACTAATGAAAAACTGTTTTTT. This codes for CASRRTGTNEKLFF. The chain uses TRBV2 and TRBJ1-4, with 7 nucleotides matching TRBD1. V shed 6 bases and J 2 bases; nucleotides not matched to a gene: 3. This CDR3 contains 14 residues. Germline loops: CDR1 SNHLY, CDR2 FYNNEI. The full variable domain, in which reference TRBV2 and TRBJ1-4 provide the parts outside the CDR3, is EPEVTQTPSHQVTQMGQEVILRCVPISNHLYFYWYRQILGQKVEFLVSFYNNEISEKSEIFDDQFSVERPDGSNFTLKIRSTKLEDSAMYFCASRRTGTNEKLFFGSGTQLSVL.

This clonotype was counted a few times. V is TRBV7-9 and J is TRBJ2-7; D ambiguous. The V gene's germline CDR1 is SEHNR and CDR2 FQNEAQ (reference sequence). The CDR3 covers 12 residues. The V end lost 5 bases, the J end lost 7 bases, and 12 bases lay between the germline ends. This chain's CDR3 is CASSPNPTEQYF. The CDR3 region has the DNA TGTGCCAGCAGCCCCAACCCGACAGAGCAGTACTTC.

This chain joins TRBV28 and TRBJ2-4; D not certain. The CDR3 runs 12 residues. Trimming left V 6 bases short and J 7 bases short, with 10 bases between. Germline V gives CDR1 MDHEN, CDR2 SYDVKM. The CDR3 DNA reads as TGTGCCAGCAGCCCCTACCTGAACATTCAGTACTTC. Translated: CASSPYLNIQYF.

This rearrangement joins TRBV20-1 to TRBJ1-3; D gene uncertain. The CDR3 loop spans 17 amino acids. In germline, CDR1 is DFQATT, CDR2 SNEGSKA (reference sequence). Between the trimmed V and J ends, which lost 1 base and 0 bases, there was a span of 16 bases. The CDR3 loop is CSARVAGNEHSGNTIYF. CDR3 nucleotide sequence: TGCAGTGCTAGAGTGGCGGGGAACGAGCACTCTGGAAACACCATATATTTT.

This clonotype was found a few times. The chain has TRBV11-3 and TRBJ1-1, with a tentative D call TRBD1 (5 bases). Germline-derived CDR1 and CDR2 are SGHNT and YENEEA. The CDR3 is made up of 13 amino acids. The V end was cut by 1 base, the J end by 8 bases, with 11 bases between. The CDR3 spells CASSLGSRDEAFF. The CDR3 DNA is TGTGCCAGCAGCTTAGGCTCCCGGGACGAAGCTTTCTTT.

This clonotype was recorded a few times. This chain links TRBV7-6 with TRBJ1-6; D unresolved. Germline values: CDR1 SGHVS, CDR2 FNYEAQ. The CDR3 contains 17 residues. V lost 3 bases, J lost 7 bases, and 19 bases lay in between. CDR3 DNA sequence: TGTGCCAGCAGCTTGGGTCTCGGAAACTCTGGGAATTCACCCCTCCACTTT. Translating it yields CASSLGLGNSGNSPLHF. Based on the CDR3 plus reference TRBV7-6 and TRBJ1-6, the full variable domain is GAGVSQSPRYKVTKRGQDVALRCDPISGHVSLYWYRQALGQGPEFLTYFNYEAQQDKSGLPNDRFSAERPEGSISTLTIQRTEQRDSAMYRCASSLGLGNSGNSPLHFGNGTRLTVT.

The genes are TRBV7-2 and TRBJ2-7; D is unresolved. Germline CDR1 and CDR2: SGHTA and FQGNSA. The CDR3 loop spans 13 amino acids. Trimming took off 1 base at V and 6 bases at J, with 10 bases between the two ends. CDR3 sequence (DNA): TGTGCCAGCAGCTTAGTTCTTCCCCCCGAGCAGTACTTC. Translating gives CASSLVLPPEQYF.

The chain uses TRBV6-4 and TRBJ2-3; 13 nucleotides align to TRBD2. Germline V gene data show CDR1 as MRHNA and CDR2 as SNTAGT. V shed 3 bases and J 7 bases; nucleotides not matched to a gene: 1. The CDR3 totals 14 residues. Here the CDR3 DNA reads TGTGCCAGCAGTGAGACTAGCGGGAGGTATACGCAGTATTTT. It translates to CASSETSGRYTQYF.

Worth noting for this clonotype: Just one base apart from a much larger clone, this may be a read error. The genes are TRBV7-2 and TRBJ2-3; TRBD2 aligns across 10 bases. The CDR3 is made up of 17 amino acids. The germline V gene has CDR1 SGHTA and CDR2 FQGNSA. The CDR3 region is CALMGASGGPGADTKYF. The CDR3 DNA reads as TGTGCCCTTATGGGGGCTAGCGGGGGCCCCGGGGCAGATACGAAGTATTTT.

This clonotype was counted at least ten times. The V gene is TRBV7-8, the J gene TRBJ1-2; D perhaps matches TRBD1 (6 bases). Trimming cost V 0 bases and J 14 bases, with 16 bases left between them. The CDR3 totals 13 residues. CDR1 is SGHVS and CDR2 is FQNEAQ in the germline V gene. The CDR3 DNA reads TGTGCCAGCAGCTTAGCAGGGGGTACAGAGGCGACCTTC. Residues: CASSLAGGTEATF. The full variable domain, completed using reference TRBV7-8 and TRBJ1-2, is GAGVSQSPRYKVAKRGQDVALRCDPISGHVSLFWYQQALGQGPEFLTYFQNEAQLDKSGLPSDRFFAERPEGSVSTLKIQRTQQEDSAVYLCASSLAGGTEATFGSGTRLTVV.

This clonotype was counted a few times. The rearrangement joins TRBV6-2 or TRBV6-3 to TRBJ1-6; maybe TRBD1 (5 bases). The germline V gene has CDR1 MNHEY and CDR2 SVGEGT. The V end lost 5 bases, the J end lost 8 bases, and 13 bases lay between the germline ends. CDR3 length: 14 residues. The CDR3 nucleotides are TGTGCCAGCAGTCGAGGGACTATGGATTCACCCCTCCACTTT. Translation: CASSRGTMDSPLHF.

This clonotype was recorded many times. V usage is TRBV12-3 or TRBV12-4 and J usage is TRBJ1-2; D may be TRBD1 (5 bases). V was shortened by 6 bases and J by 4 bases, with 12 bases between the two germline ends. The CDR3 covers 13 residues. DNA of the CDR3: TGTGCCAGCAGGATGGGACGCTTCTATGGCTACACCTTC. Its translation is CASRMGRFYGYTF.

The chain is built from TRBV5-1 and TRBJ2-6; a possible D gene is TRBD1 (7 bases). Trimming cost V 3 bases and J 0 bases, with 19 bases left between them. The CDR3 length is 19 residues. The V gene's germline CDR1 is SGHRS and CDR2 YFSETQ. The CDR3 DNA reads as TGCGCCAGCAGCTCGGGTGGAGGGGGCCATTTCTCTGGGGCCAACGTCCTGACTTTC. It yields the protein CASSSGGGGHFSGANVLTF.

This clonotype appeared a few times. The chain carries TRBV5-1 and TRBJ2-3; 10 bases are a match to TRBD2. Germline V lookup: CDR1 SGHRS, CDR2 YFSETQ. The ends lost 6 bases at V and 4 bases at J; junction bases unmatched: 8. This CDR3 spans 15 amino acids. In DNA form, the CDR3 reads TGCGCCAGCACCCTCAGCGGGGGGGAGGCAGATACGCAGTATTTT. This codes for CASTLSGGEADTQYF.

This clonotype was counted only a few times. The rearrangement uses TRBV12-3 or TRBV12-4 and TRBJ1-2; 8 bases agree with TRBD1. After removal of 7 bases from V and 8 bases from J, the junction contained 9 bases not matched to a gene. The CDR3 has 13 amino acids. For the CDR3, the DNA is TGTGCCAGCAACCTAGACAGGGGAGGGGGCTACACCTTC. Residues: CASNLDRGGGYTF.

The chain couples TRBV14 to TRBJ1-1; tentatively, D is TRBD1 (6 bases). The V gene's germline CDR1 is SGHDN and CDR2 FVKESK. CDR3 length: 13 residues. V was pared by 1 base and J by 8 bases, with 11 bases between. The CDR3 protein is CASSQVITGEAFF. The CDR3 DNA reads as TGTGCCAGCAGCCAAGTTATTACAGGGGAAGCTTTCTTT. Drawing the rest from reference TRBV14 and TRBJ1-1, the complete variable domain is EAGVTQFPSHSVIEKGQTVTLRCDPISGHDNLYWYRRVMGKEIKFLLHFVKESKQDESGMPNNRFLAERTGGTYSTLKVQPAELEDSGVYFCASSQVITGEAFFGQGTRLTVV.

This clonotype appeared a single time. Mismatch with germline at one junction end may stem from a read error. This rearrangement joins TRBV7-2 to TRBJ2-7; 9 nucleotides match TRBD1. There are 14 residues in the CDR3. The germline V gene encodes CDR1 SGHTA and CDR2 FQGNSA. The CDR3 region has the DNA TGTGCCAGCAGCAAGACAGGGGGGAGGTACGAGAAGTACTTC. Its translation is CASSKTGGRYEKYF.

This clonotype showed up just a few times. This chain links TRBV11-2 with TRBJ2-1, with D uncertain. The CDR3 covers 13 residues. The V and J ends lost 2 bases and 5 bases respectively, with 7 bases between them. CDR1 and CDR2 (germline): SGHAT, FQNNGV. The CDR3 DNA is TGTGCCAGCAGCTTACAACAGAACAATGAGCAGTTCTTC. Its protein is CASSLQQNNEQFF.

The J gene is TRBJ2-1, the V gene TRBV28; D gene unclear. The germline CDR1 and CDR2 sequences are MDHEN and SYDVKM. V gave up 3 bases and J gave up 5 bases, with 11 bases separating them. This CDR3 has 14 amino acids. The CDR3 here is CASSFWVGDNEQFF. The CDR3 nucleotides are TGTGCCAGCAGTTTCTGGGTTGGGGACAATGAGCAGTTCTTC.

Details on this clonotype: The conserved phenylalanine or tryptophan is not found at the CDR3 terminus, so this likely reflects a read error. This sequence joins TRBV7-6 and TRBJ2-7; TRBD2 aligns across 13 bases. V lost 5 bases to trimming and J lost 2 bases; unmatched junction nucleotides: 12. The CDR3 has 18 residues. Germline CDR1 SGHVS, CDR2 FNYEAQ. The CDR3 loop reads CASSLGLAGEGLTYEQYL. The DNA for the CDR3 is TGTGCCAGCAGCCTAGGACTAGCGGGAGAGGGGTTAACCTACGAGCAGTACTTA.

The J gene is TRBJ1-4, the V gene TRBV4-1; 8 nucleotides agree with TRBD1. This CDR3 has 14 amino acids. J lost 6 bases, V lost 3 bases, and 3 bases had no gene match. Germline CDR1 reads MGHRA; CDR2 reads YSYEKL. CDR3 amino acids: CASSHPDRDEKLFF. CDR3 nucleotide sequence: TGCGCCAGCAGCCATCCGGACAGGGATGAAAAACTGTTTTTT.

In the case of this clonotype: Without the conserved terminal phenylalanine or tryptophan, this CDR3 likely stems from a read error. The DNA is left out, because the CDR3 cannot be placed on it with certainty; the CDR3 is given as TCRdb lists it. The V and J genes are TRBV11-2 and TRBJ2-1; the table's D gene call, TRBD2, was not cross checked with the DNA. Germline V CDR1 and CDR2: SGHAT, FQNNGV. Including both end residues, the CDR3 is 15 amino acids long. The CDR3 reads CASSFSGRTYNEQLL.

The gene calls are TRBV14 and TRBJ2-1; no firm D call. Between the trimmed V and J ends, which lost 4 bases and 2 bases, there was a span of 12 bases. The CDR3 sequence is 15 residues long. Germline CDR1 is SGHDN and CDR2 is FVKESK. The DNA for the CDR3 is TGTGCCAGCAGCCTACGTTTCAAACCCTACAATGAGCAGTTCTTC. Amino acids: CASSLRFKPYNEQFF.

At least ten counts were recorded for this clonotype. V and J are TRBV6-1 and TRBJ2-2, with a tentative D call TRBD2 (5 bases). V lost 1 base and J 3 bases, leaving 9 bases between the germline ends. The CDR3 is 15 residues long. Germline loops: CDR1 MNHNS, CDR2 SASEGT. In DNA, the CDR3 is TGTGCCAGCAGTGAAGGGTACGGGGACACCGGGGAGCTGTTTTTT. Translated: CASSEGYGDTGELFF.